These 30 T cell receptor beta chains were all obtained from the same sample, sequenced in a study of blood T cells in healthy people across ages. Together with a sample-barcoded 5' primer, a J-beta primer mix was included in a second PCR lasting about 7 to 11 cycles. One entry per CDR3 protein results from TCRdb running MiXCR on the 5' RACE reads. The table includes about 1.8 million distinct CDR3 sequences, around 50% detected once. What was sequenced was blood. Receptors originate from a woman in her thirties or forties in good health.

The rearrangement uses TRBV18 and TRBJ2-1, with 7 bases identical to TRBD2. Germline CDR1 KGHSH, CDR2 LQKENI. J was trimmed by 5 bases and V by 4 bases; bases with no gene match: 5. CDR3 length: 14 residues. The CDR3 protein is CASSLSGVHNEQFF. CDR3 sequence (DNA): TGTGCCAGCTCACTAAGCGGGGTTCACAATGAGCAGTTCTTC.

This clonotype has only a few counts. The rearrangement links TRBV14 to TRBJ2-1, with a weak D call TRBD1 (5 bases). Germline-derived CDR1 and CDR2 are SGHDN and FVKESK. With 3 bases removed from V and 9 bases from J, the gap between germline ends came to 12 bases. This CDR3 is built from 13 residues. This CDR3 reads CASSHRVWGEQFF. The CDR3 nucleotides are TGTGCCAGCAGCCACAGGGTGTGGGGTGAGCAGTTCTTC.

DNA of the CDR3: TGTGCCAGCAGGCGGGACAGGGGTTCTAATTCACCCCTCCACTTT. This translates into CASRRDRGSNSPLHF. The chain recombines TRBV7-2 with TRBJ1-6, with 10 bases identical to TRBD1. The trim removed 6 bases at V and 6 bases at J, leaving 5 bases unmatched. CDR1 and CDR2 (germline): SGHTA, FQGNSA. This CDR3 contains 15 residues.

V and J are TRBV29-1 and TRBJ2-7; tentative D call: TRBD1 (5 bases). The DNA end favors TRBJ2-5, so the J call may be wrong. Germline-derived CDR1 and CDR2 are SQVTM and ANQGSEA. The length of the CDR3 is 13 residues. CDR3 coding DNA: TGCAGCGTTGAAGATGGGGCGAAAGGGACCCAGTACTTC. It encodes CSVEDGAKGTQYF.

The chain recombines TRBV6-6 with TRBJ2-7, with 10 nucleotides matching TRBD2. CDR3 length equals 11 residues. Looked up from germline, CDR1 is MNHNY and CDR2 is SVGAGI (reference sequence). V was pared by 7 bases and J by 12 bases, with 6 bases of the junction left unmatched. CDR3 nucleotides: TGTGCCAGCACCGTAGCGGGAGGATGGTACTTC. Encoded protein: CASTVAGGWYF.

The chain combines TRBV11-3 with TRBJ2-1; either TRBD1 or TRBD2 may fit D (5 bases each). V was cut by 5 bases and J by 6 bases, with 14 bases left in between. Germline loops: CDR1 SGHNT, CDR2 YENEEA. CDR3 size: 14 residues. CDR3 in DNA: TGTGCCAGCAGCCCCCGGGACGAATTCAATGAGCAGTTCTTC. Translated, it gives CASSPRDEFNEQFF.

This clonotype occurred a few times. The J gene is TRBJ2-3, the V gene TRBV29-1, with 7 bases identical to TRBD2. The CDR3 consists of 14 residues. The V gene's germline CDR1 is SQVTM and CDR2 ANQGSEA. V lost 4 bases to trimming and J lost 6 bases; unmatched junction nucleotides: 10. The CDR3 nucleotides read TGCAGCGTTGCGACTAGCCCTTCCATGGATACGCAGTATTTT. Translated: CSVATSPSMDTQYF.

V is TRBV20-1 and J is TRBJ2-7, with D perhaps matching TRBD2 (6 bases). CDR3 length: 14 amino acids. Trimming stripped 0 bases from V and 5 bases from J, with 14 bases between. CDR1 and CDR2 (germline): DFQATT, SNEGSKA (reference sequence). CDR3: CSAREGLAYDEQYF. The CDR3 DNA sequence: TGCAGTGCTAGAGAGGGGCTAGCGTATGACGAGCAGTACTTC.

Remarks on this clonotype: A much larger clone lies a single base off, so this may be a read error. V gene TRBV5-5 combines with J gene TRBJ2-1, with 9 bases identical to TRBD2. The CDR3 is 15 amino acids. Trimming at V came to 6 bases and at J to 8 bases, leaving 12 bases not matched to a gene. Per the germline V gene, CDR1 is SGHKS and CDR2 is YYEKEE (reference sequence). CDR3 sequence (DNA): TGTGCCAGCATCCCCCCACTAGCGGGCGGGGATGAGCAGTTCTTC. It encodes CASIPPLAGGDEQFF.

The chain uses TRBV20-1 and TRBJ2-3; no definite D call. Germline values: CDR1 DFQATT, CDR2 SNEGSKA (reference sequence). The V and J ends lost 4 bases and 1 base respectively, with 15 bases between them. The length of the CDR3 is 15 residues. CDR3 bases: TGCAGTGCTAATGGGCGAAGGTTTGGCACAGATACGCAGTATTTT. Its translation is CSANGRRFGTDTQYF.

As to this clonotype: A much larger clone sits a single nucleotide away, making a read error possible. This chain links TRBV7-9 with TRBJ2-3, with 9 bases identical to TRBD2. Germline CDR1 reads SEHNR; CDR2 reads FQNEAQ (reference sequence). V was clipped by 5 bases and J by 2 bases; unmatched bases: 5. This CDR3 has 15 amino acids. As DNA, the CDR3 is TGTGCCAGCAGCGCCCGACTAGCGGACACAGATACGCAGTATTTT. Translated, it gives CASSARLADTDTQYF.

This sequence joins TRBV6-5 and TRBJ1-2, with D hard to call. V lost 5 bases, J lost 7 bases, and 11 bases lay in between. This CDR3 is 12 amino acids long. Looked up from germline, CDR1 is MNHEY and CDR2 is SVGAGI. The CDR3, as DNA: TGTGCCAGCAGTAACGTGGGTGTTGGCTACACCTTC. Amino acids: CASSNVGVGYTF.

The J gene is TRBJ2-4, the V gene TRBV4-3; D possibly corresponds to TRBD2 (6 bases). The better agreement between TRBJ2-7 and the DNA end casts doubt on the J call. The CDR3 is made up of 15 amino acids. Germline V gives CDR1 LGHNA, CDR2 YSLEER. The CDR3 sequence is CASSQGGGAGYEQYF. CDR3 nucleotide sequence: TGCGCCAGCAGCCAAGGCGGAGGGGCAGGCTACGAGCAGTACTTC.

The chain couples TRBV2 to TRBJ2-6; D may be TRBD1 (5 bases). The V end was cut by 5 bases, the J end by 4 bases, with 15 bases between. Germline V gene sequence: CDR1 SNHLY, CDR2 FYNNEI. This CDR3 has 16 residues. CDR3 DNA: TGTGCCAGCAGTAAGGGGTTTAGCTCCGGGGCCAACGTCCTGACTTTC. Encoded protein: CASSKGFSSGANVLTF.

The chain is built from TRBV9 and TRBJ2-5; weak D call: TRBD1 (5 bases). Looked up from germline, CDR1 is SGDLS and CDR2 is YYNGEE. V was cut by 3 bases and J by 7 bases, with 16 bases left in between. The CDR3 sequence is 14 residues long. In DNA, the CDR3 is TGTGCCAGCAGCGAACAGGTCACGACGGGGACCCAGTACTTC. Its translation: CASSEQVTTGTQYF.

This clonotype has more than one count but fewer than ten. CDR3 in amino acids: CASSQQRTGFQETQYF. For the CDR3, the DNA is TGTGCCAGCTCACAACAAAGGACAGGATTCCAAGAGACCCAGTACTTC. This sequence joins TRBV18 and TRBJ2-5; 7 nucleotides line up with TRBD1. The CDR3 totals 16 residues. With 4 bases clipped from V and 1 base from J, the junction kept 9 bases outside the gene matches. CDR1 is KGHSH, CDR2 LQKENI, per germline.

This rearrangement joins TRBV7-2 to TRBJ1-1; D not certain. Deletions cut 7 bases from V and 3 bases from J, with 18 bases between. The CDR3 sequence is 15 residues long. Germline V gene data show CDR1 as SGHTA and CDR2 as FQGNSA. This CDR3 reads CASTYPGQPHTEAFF. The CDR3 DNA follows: TGTGCCAGCACCTACCCTGGGCAGCCACACACTGAAGCTTTCTTT. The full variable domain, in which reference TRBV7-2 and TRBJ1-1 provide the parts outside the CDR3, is GAGVSQSPSNKVTEKGKDVELRCDPISGHTALYWYRQSLGQGLEFLIYFQGNSAPDKSGLPSDRFSAERTGGSVSTLTIQRTQQEDSAVYLCASTYPGQPHTEAFFGQGTRLTVV.

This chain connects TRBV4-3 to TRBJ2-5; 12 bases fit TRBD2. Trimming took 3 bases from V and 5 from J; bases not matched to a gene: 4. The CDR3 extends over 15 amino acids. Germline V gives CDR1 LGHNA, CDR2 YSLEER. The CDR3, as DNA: TGCGCCAGCAGCCAGACTAGCGGGGGATGGGAGACCCAGTACTTC. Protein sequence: CASSQTSGGWETQYF.

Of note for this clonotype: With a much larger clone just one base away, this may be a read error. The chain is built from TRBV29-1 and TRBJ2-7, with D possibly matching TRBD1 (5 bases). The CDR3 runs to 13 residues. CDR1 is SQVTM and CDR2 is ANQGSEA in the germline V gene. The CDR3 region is CSVAQGRSCEQYF. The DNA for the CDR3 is TGCAGCGTTGCTCAGGGTAGGTCCTGCGAGCAGTACTTC.

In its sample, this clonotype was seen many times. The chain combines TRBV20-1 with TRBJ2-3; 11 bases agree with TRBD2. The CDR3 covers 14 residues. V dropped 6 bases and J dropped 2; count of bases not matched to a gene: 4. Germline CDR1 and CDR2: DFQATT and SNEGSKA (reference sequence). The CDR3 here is CSARLAGLTDTQYF. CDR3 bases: TGCAGTGCAAGACTAGCGGGGCTCACAGATACGCAGTATTTT.

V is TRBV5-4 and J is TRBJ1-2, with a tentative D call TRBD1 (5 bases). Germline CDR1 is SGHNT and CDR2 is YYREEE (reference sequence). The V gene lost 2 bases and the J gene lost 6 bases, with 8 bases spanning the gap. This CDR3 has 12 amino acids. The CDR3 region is CASSFTGHGYTF. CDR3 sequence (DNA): TGTGCCAGCAGCTTTACGGGGCATGGCTACACCTTC.

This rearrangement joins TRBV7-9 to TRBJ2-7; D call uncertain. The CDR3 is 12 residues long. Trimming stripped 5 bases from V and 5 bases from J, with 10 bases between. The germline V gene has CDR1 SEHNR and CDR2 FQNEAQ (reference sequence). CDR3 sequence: CASSRERNEQYF. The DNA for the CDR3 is TGTGCCAGCAGCCGAGAAAGAAACGAGCAGTACTTC.

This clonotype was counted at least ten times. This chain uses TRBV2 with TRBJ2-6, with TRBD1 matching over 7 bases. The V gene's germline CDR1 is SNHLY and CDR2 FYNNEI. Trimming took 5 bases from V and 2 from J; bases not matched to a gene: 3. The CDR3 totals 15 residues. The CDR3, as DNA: TGTGCCAGCAGTCTAGACAGGGCTGGGGCCAACGTCCTGACTTTC. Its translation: CASSLDRAGANVLTF.

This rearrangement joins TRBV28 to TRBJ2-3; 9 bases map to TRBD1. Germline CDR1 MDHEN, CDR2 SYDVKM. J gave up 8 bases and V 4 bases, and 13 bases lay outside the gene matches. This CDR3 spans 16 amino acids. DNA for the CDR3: TGTGCCAGCAGTTCTCCCTTGGACAGGGGACGGGTTACGCAGTATTTT. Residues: CASSSPLDRGRVTQYF.

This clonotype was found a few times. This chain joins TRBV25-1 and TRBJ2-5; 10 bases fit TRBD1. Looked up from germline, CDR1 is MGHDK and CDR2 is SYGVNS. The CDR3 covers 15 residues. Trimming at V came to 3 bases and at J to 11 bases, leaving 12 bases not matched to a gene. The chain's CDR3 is CASSEAGTGDNEQYF. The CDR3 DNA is TGTGCCAGCAGTGAGGCCGGGACAGGGGACAATGAGCAGTACTTC.

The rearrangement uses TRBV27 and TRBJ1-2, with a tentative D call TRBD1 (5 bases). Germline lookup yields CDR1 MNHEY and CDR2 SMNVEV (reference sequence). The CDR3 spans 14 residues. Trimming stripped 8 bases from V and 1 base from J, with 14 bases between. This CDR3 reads CASRRPGGNYGYTF. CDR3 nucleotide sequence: TGTGCCAGCCGCCGACCTGGGGGTAACTATGGCTACACCTTC.

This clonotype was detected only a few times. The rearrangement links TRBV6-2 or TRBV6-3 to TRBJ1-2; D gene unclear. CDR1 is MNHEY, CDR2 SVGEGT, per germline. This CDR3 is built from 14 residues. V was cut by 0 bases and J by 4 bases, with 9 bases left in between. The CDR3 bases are TGTGCCAGCAGTTACTCTCAACCGCCCTATGGCTACACCTTC. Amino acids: CASSYSQPPYGYTF.

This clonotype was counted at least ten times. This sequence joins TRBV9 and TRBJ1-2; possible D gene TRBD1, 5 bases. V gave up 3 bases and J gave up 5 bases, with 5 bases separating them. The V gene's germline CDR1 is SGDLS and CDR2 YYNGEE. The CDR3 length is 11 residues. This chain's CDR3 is CASSAGYGYTF. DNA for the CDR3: TGTGCCAGCAGCGCAGGGTATGGCTACACCTTC.

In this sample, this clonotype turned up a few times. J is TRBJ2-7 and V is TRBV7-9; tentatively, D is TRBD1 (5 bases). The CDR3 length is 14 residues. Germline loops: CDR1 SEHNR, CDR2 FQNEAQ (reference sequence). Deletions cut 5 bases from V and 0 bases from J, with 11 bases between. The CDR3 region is CASSRDRISYEQYF. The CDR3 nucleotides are TGTGCCAGCAGCCGCGACAGAATCTCCTACGAGCAGTACTTC.

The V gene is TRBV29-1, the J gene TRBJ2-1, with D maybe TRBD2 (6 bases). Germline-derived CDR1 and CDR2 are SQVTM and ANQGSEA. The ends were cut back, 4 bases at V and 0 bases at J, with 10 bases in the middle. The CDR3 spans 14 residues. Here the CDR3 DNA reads TGCAGCGTTGCCCGGGACTTCTCCTACAATGAGCAGTTCTTC. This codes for CSVARDFSYNEQFF.